This T cell receptor (beta chain) originates from a study of blood T cells in healthy people across ages. Overall study results and limits: When one million T cells were used, diversity estimates were thought to be underestimates. Strongly correlated with naive T cell percentage was TCR beta diversity. Whereas aged donors had fewer naive CD4+ cells, long-lived donors had more of them and higher diversity.

A word on this clonotype: What it binds is not known.

Sample-barcoded 5' priming and a J-beta primer mix drove a second PCR of roughly 6 to 12 cycles. MiXCR, run by TCRdb on the 5' RACE reads, gives a single entry per CDR3 protein. The repertoire holds some 1,000,000 distinct CDR3 sequences, with 25% as singletons. The CDR3 sequence is 16 residues long. Looked up from germline, CDR1 is SGHTA and CDR2 is FQGNSA. This sample was shared with a second study, whose subject was T cells of mothers and their children. From that paper: A primer called M1S, used in the second PCR, added sample barcodes and 2-4 random nucleotides.

The source is a girl aged 2 to 10 in good health. The sequenced sample was blood. This sequence joins TRBV7-2 and TRBJ2-5; a weak D match, TRBD2 (5 bases). The better agreement between TRBJ2-1 and the DNA end casts doubt on the J call. The CDR3 DNA is TGTGCCAGCAGCTTAGGCCGGGCTCGGGTTGCGGGTGAGCAGTTCTTC. This translates into CASSLGRARVAGEQFF.